A single sample is the source of the 32 T cell receptor beta chains below, sequenced in a study of cytomegalovirus exposure and HLA in healthy donors. PCR amplification relied on 60 Vbeta primers (plus 13 Jbeta primers). Sequencing was performed with immunoSEQ multiplex PCR; in TCRdb, only in-frame clones are kept and a portion is missing. The table shows roughly 120,000 clones, with 75% to 85% occurring only once. Sequencing was carried out using PBMCs. The source of these receptors is a male donor in good health and CMV-seronegative.

The chain couples TRBV30 to TRBJ2-5; no clear D gene. The CDR3 loop spans 15 amino acids. Germline-derived CDR1 and CDR2 are GTSNPN and SVGIG (reference sequence). Trimming shortened V by 7 bases and J by 5 bases, and 23 bases separated the two germline ends. DNA for the CDR3: TGTGCCTCCACACGACTGGCGGCAAACGGGGAGACCCAGTACTTC. Translation gives CASTRLAANGETQYF.

The chain recombines TRBV7-2 with TRBJ1-2; TRBD1 is a possible D gene (6 bases). V was clipped by 1 base and J by 5 bases, with 11 bases between them. The CDR3 runs to 14 residues. The V gene's germline CDR1 is SGHTA and CDR2 FQGNSA. CDR3 nucleotide sequence: TGTGCCAGCAGCTTAGTCCTACAGGGATATGGCTACACCTTC. This encodes CASSLVLQGYGYTF.

The rearrangement joins TRBV15 to TRBJ1-2; 7 nucleotides agree with TRBD1. Germline CDR1 LNHNV, CDR2 YYDKDF (reference sequence). CDR3 length equals 14 residues. V dropped 1 base and J dropped 7; count of bases not matched to a gene: 6. CDR3 amino acids: CATSRVPAGGGYTF. The CDR3, as DNA: TGTGCCACCAGCAGAGTTCCAGCAGGGGGTGGCTACACCTTC.

The V and J genes are TRBV25-1 and TRBJ1-1, with D possibly being TRBD1 (6 bases). The V end lost 2 bases, the J end lost 3 bases, and 19 bases lay between the germline ends. The germline CDR1 and CDR2 sequences are MGHDK and SYGVNS. The CDR3 length is 17 residues. CDR3 sequence reads: CASSERGTGPLDTEAFF. The DNA of the CDR3 is TGTGCCAGCAGTGAACGGGGCACAGGGCCCCTGGACACTGAAGCTTTCTTT.

The genes are TRBV4-3 and TRBJ2-1; tentative D call: TRBD2 (6 bases). V was shortened by 3 bases and J by 10 bases, with 13 bases between the two germline ends. Per germline, CDR1 LGHNA and CDR2 YSLEER. There are 13 residues in the CDR3. The CDR3 nucleotides read TGCGCCAGCAGCCACACGACTAGTCGGGAGCAGTTCTTC. Translation: CASSHTTSREQFF.

V usage is TRBV7-2 and J usage is TRBJ2-7; D ambiguous. V lost 0 bases to trimming and J lost 2 bases, with 5 bases between them. Per the germline V gene, CDR1 is SGHTA and CDR2 is FQGNSA. The CDR3 totals 13 residues. This chain's CDR3 is CASSLAPTYEQYF. Written as DNA, the CDR3 is TGTGCCAGCAGCTTAGCCCCAACCTACGAGCAGTACTTC.

This clone was counted a single time. CDR3 sequence: CASRLRPGTTSTDTQYF. The CDR3 DNA reads as TGTGCCAGCAGGCTCCGCCCCGGGACAACTAGCACAGATACGCAGTATTTT. The rearrangement uses TRBV7-8 and TRBJ2-3, with a tentative D call TRBD1 (6 bases). With 6 bases removed from V and 0 bases from J, the gap between germline ends came to 19 bases. Per the germline V gene, CDR1 is SGHVS and CDR2 is FQNEAQ. The CDR3 is 17 residues long.

The table lists this clone with a few counts. At one end the junction does not follow the germline gene, possibly because of a read error. The chain couples TRBV15 to TRBJ2-1; no reliable D call. The CDR3 is 14 amino acids. Germline V CDR1 and CDR2: LNHNV, YYDKDF (reference sequence). The CDR3 nucleotides read TGTGCCACCAGCCGAGACCCTCATGCGCATGAGCAGTTCTTC. It specifies CATSRDPHAHEQFF.

The chain joins TRBV4-2 to TRBJ1-5, with D hard to call. Per germline, CDR1 LGHNA and CDR2 YNFKEQ. The CDR3 is 15 amino acids. With 0 bases removed from V and 3 bases from J, the gap between germline ends came to 9 bases. CDR3 region: CASSQERHTNQPQHF. As DNA, the CDR3 is TGTGCCAGCAGCCAAGAGCGTCATACCAATCAGCCCCAGCATTTT.

The chain joins TRBV11-2 to TRBJ1-2; TRBD1 matches 9 bases. Trimming took 1 base from V and 8 from J; bases not matched to a gene: 11. This CDR3 region has 16 residues. Germline CDR1 and CDR2: SGHAT and FQNNGV. The CDR3 bases are TGTGCCAGCAGCTTAGTGGGACAGGGCGGCTATTCCGGCTACACCTTC. Translating gives CASSLVGQGGYSGYTF.

This clone was recorded once. The chain uses TRBV6-5 and TRBJ2-7; D unresolved. CDR1 and CDR2 from the germline V gene are MNHEY and SVGAGI. This CDR3 is built from 13 residues. Trimming pared 2 bases from V and 3 bases from J, leaving 8 bases between. CDR3 in DNA: TGTGCCAGCAGTTACAGTACAGTCTACGAGCAGTACTTC. This gives the protein CASSYSTVYEQYF.

A word on this clone: Distinct nucleotide sequences in the sample also encode this CDR3. This rearrangement joins TRBV19 to TRBJ2-1, with D tentatively TRBD2 (5 bases). CDR3 length: 12 amino acids. The germline CDR1 and CDR2 sequences are LNHDA and SQIVND (reference sequence). Trimming removed 2 bases at V and 7 bases at J, with 6 bases between. The CDR3 region is CASSIRGNEQFF. The CDR3, as DNA: TGTGCCAGTAGTATAAGAGGGAATGAGCAGTTCTTC.

This rearrangement joins TRBV30 to TRBJ1-1; D might be TRBD1 (6 bases). Trimming stripped 2 bases from V and 3 bases from J, with 16 bases between. CDR3 length: 15 amino acids. Germline V gene data show CDR1 as GTSNPN and CDR2 as SVGIG (reference sequence). Here the CDR3 DNA reads TGTGCCTGGAGTAGAGGGGGTAAGAGGCACACTGAAGCTTTCTTT. This gives the protein CAWSRGGKRHTEAFF.

The rearrangement links TRBV9 to TRBJ2-7; 12 bases match TRBD2. The germline V gene encodes CDR1 SGDLS and CDR2 YYNGEE. The CDR3 loop spans 16 amino acids. J gave up 7 bases and V 3 bases, and 11 bases lay outside the gene matches. The CDR3 here is CASSEPTSGGPGEQYF. The CDR3 DNA is TGTGCCAGCAGCGAGCCGACTAGCGGGGGACCGGGGGAGCAGTACTTC.

The chain recombines TRBV5-1 with TRBJ2-5; weak D call: TRBD2 (7 bases). In germline, CDR1 is SGHRS, CDR2 YFSETQ. V was trimmed by 4 bases and J by 0 bases, leaving 16 bases between them. The CDR3 sequence is 16 residues long. The CDR3 is CASSPTGGPYQETQYF. The CDR3 DNA sequence: TGCGCCAGCAGCCCCACGGGGGGCCCGTACCAAGAGACCCAGTACTTC.

The V gene is TRBV30, the J gene TRBJ1-3; unclear D gene. The germline V and J ends were trimmed by 3 bases and 4 bases, with 19 bases remaining between them. This CDR3 spans 16 amino acids. The germline CDR1 and CDR2 sequences are GTSNPN and SVGIG (reference sequence). CDR3 sequence: CAWSLSSGPGGNTIYF. The CDR3 bases are TGTGCCTGGAGCCTTTCCTCGGGTCCCGGCGGAAACACCATATATTTT.

The chain uses TRBV10-3 and TRBJ1-1; possible D gene TRBD1, 6 bases. Trimming left V 6 bases short and J 0 bases short, with 17 bases between. The CDR3 is made up of 16 amino acids. The germline V gene has CDR1 ENHRY and CDR2 SYGVKD. The CDR3 loop is CAIRSKDSVLNTEAFF. CDR3 coding DNA: TGTGCCATCAGAAGTAAGGACAGCGTTTTGAACACTGAAGCTTTCTTT.

J is TRBJ2-4 and V is TRBV4-3, with TRBD1 as a possible D gene (6 bases). Germline CDR1 and CDR2: LGHNA and YSLEER. V dropped 0 bases and J dropped 12 bases, with 15 bases sitting between them. This CDR3 region has 14 residues. CDR3 coding DNA: TGCGCCAGCAGCCAAGATACAGGGACCGACAGTCAGTACTTC. Amino acids: CASSQDTGTDSQYF.

The CDR3 DNA sequence: TGTGCCAGCGGACAGGGTATTACGGAGACCCAGTACTTC. Translation gives CASGQGITETQYF. The chain is built from TRBV18 and TRBJ2-5; 8 bases are shared with TRBD1. The V gene's germline CDR1 is KGHSH and CDR2 LQKENI. There are 13 residues in the CDR3. After removal of 8 bases from V and 5 bases from J, the junction contained 7 bases not matched to a gene.

In its sample, this clone was seen a few times. This chain links TRBV2 with TRBJ1-1, with D tentatively TRBD1 (6 bases). The V and J ends lost 8 bases and 4 bases respectively, with 20 bases between them. There are 15 residues in the CDR3. Germline loops: CDR1 SNHLY, CDR2 FYNNEI. Written as DNA, the CDR3 is TGTGCCAGCCACCGGGACATGAACAGAGGCACTGAAGCTTTCTTT. This translates into CASHRDMNRGTEAFF.

J is TRBJ1-5 and V is TRBV6-4; D ambiguous. V was clipped by 0 bases and J by 5 bases, with 5 bases between them. The germline gives CDR1 MRHNA, CDR2 SNTAGT. The length of the CDR3 is 13 residues. The CDR3 nucleotides are TGTGCCAGCAGTGACTCCCTAGATCAGCCCCAGCATTTT. It specifies CASSDSLDQPQHF.

The chain has TRBV7-9 and TRBJ2-7; 7 nucleotides match TRBD1. The CDR3 is made up of 17 amino acids. Germline V lookup: CDR1 SEHNR, CDR2 FQNEAQ (reference sequence). V shed 3 bases, J shed 0 bases, and the junction held 11 bases outside the gene matches. CDR3 coding DNA: TGTGCCAGCAGCTTGAGTCGACAGGGCCTAAGCTCCTACGAGCAGTACTTC. Protein sequence: CASSLSRQGLSSYEQYF.

Remarks on this clone: At one end the junction does not follow the germline gene, possibly because of a read error. V usage is TRBV7-9 and J usage is TRBJ1-4; perhaps TRBD1 as D (5 bases). The CDR3 totals 14 residues. In germline, CDR1 is SEHNR, CDR2 FQNEAQ (reference sequence). CDR3 DNA: TGTTCCAGCAGCTTAGTGGGGGGTAATGAAAAACTGTTTTTT. Its translation is CSSSLVGGNEKLFF.

J is TRBJ1-3 and V is TRBV30; 7 nucleotides match TRBD1. Germline V lookup: CDR1 GTSNPN, CDR2 SVGIG (reference sequence). This CDR3 is built from 16 residues. With V trimmed by 4 bases and J by 1 base, 10 bases remained unmatched. CDR3 residues: CAWINAGGQSGNTIYF. The CDR3 coding sequence is TGTGCCTGGATCAACGCAGGGGGTCAGTCTGGAAACACCATATATTTT.

This clone was detected a few times. This chain links TRBV7-9 with TRBJ2-2; TRBD2 might be the D (5 bases). Trimming pared 1 base from V and 4 bases from J, leaving 10 bases between. In germline, CDR1 is SEHNR, CDR2 FQNEAQ (reference sequence). The length of the CDR3 is 15 residues. The CDR3 sequence: CASSLGGLITGELFF. CDR3 nucleotides: TGTGCCAGCAGCTTAGGCGGACTCATCACCGGGGAGCTGTTTTTT.

Turning to this clone: The same CDR3 also results from other DNA sequences found in this sample. This sequence joins TRBV15 and TRBJ2-3, with TRBD2 identical over 12 bases. The CDR3 runs to 19 residues. Losses at the gene ends were 0 bases for V and 0 bases for J; bases not matched to a gene: 7. Germline CDR1 LNHNV, CDR2 YYDKDF (reference sequence). CDR3 coding DNA: TGTGCCACCAGCAGAGATACCCCAGGACTAGCGGGGAGCACAGATACGCAGTATTTT. It is translated as CATSRDTPGLAGSTDTQYF.

The J gene is TRBJ2-2, the V gene TRBV6-4; TRBD1 agrees at 7 bases. J was trimmed by 5 bases and V by 2 bases; bases with no gene match: 2. Germline V gene data show CDR1 as MRHNA and CDR2 as SNTAGT. The CDR3 has 14 residues. The DNA for the CDR3 is TGTGCCAGCAGTGACCGACAGGGTACCGGGGAGCTGTTTTTT. Amino acids: CASSDRQGTGELFF.

This clone has a handful of counts. This chain joins TRBV10-1 and TRBJ2-1; possibly TRBD2 for D (6 bases). Germline-derived CDR1 and CDR2 are WNHNN and SYGVQD (reference sequence). The CDR3 is made up of 15 amino acids. The ends were cut back, 2 bases at V and 7 bases at J, with 15 bases in the middle. The CDR3 DNA reads TGCGCCAGCAGTGAGCAGTTTGGGGGGTGGAATGAGCAGTTCTTC. This encodes CASSEQFGGWNEQFF.

The chain uses TRBV4-2 and TRBJ2-3; maybe TRBD2 (5 bases). CDR3 length: 17 residues. Germline V CDR1 and CDR2: LGHNA, YNFKEQ. The ends were cut back, 0 bases at V and 1 base at J, with 14 bases in the middle. This chain's CDR3 is CASSQDGGSLGTDTQYF. The DNA of the CDR3 is TGTGCCAGCAGCCAAGATGGAGGCAGCTTGGGCACAGATACGCAGTATTTT.

This chain uses TRBV28 with TRBJ2-7; a weak D match, TRBD1 (5 bases). The CDR3 contains 14 residues. V was shortened by 2 bases and J by 2 bases, with 10 bases between the two germline ends. Germline V gene lookup returns CDR1 MDHEN and CDR2 SYDVKM. The CDR3 region is CASSLLTGPYEQYF. CDR3 nucleotides: TGTGCCAGCAGTTTACTTACAGGACCCTACGAGCAGTACTTC.

The chain carries TRBV19 and TRBJ1-6, with 9 bases that match TRBD1. The CDR3 has 16 residues. Germline V gene data show CDR1 as LNHDA and CDR2 as SQIVND (reference sequence). J lost 1 base, V lost 3 bases, and 1 base had no gene match. CDR3 amino acids: CASSMGQGSYNSPLHF. The CDR3 DNA is TGTGCCAGTAGTATGGGACAGGGATCCTATAATTCACCCCTCCACTTT.

The genes are TRBV5-1 and TRBJ1-1; TRBD1 matches 12 bases. The germline V gene has CDR1 SGHRS and CDR2 YFSETQ. This CDR3 is 14 amino acids long. V shed 0 bases and J 10 bases; nucleotides not matched to a gene: 4. The CDR3, as DNA: TGCGCCAGCAGCTTGGCCGGGACAGGGGGCACAGCTTTCTTT. The encoded protein is CASSLAGTGGTAFF.